The sequence of this TCR beta chain was determined in a study of a mutant IDH1 vaccine in newly diagnosed glioma. Study background: Vaccinations were initiated 4-6 weeks following radiotherapy alone, or were given together with temozolomide cycles. Former treatment meant radiotherapy, temozolomide, or both; the majority had gotten both. The treated group averaged 40.4 years old and was around 62% male, around 38% female.

Stated time point: week 5, during vaccination. Each dose of the vaccine consisted of 300 ug of mutant IDH1 20-mer peptide, with topical imiquimod. In germline, CDR1 is SEHNR, CDR2 FQNEAQ (reference sequence). The CDR3 spans 14 residues. The junction had 6 bases not matched to a gene; V was cut back by 5 bases and J by 7 bases. Study-level points and caveats: With respect to changes in top peripheral T cell clonotypes, pseudoprogression seemed unrelated.

The assay was immunoSEQ multiplex PCR, and TCRdb's table has in-frame clones only and misses some. The sample consists of about 42,000 clones, 70% to 90% of them appearing once. This clone was observed once. Its antigen is still unknown. This clonotype originated in a middle-aged man with glioma. The rearrangement uses TRBV7-9 and TRBJ1-4, with 8 positions matching TRBD1. The sequenced sample was PBMCs, obtained from a glioma patient whose treatment included an IDH1 peptide vaccine. In DNA, the CDR3 is TGTGCCAGCAGCCTCGGACAGGGCGGTGAAAAACTGTTTTTT. It yields the protein CASSLGQGGEKLFF.